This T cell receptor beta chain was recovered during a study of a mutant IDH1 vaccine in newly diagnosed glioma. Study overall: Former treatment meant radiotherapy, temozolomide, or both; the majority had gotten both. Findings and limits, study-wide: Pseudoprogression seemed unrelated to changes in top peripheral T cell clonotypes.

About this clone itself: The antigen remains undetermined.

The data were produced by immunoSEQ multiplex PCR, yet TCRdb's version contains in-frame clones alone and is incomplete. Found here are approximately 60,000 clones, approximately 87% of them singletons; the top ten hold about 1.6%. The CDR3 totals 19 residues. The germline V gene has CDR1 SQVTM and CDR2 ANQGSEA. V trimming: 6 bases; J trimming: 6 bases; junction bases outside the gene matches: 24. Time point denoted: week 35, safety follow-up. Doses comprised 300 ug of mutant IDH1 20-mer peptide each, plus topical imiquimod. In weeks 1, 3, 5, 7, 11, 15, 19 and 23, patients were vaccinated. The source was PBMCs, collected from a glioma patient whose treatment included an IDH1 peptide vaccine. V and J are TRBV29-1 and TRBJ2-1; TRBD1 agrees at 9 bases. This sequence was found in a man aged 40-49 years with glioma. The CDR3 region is CSVYQWGQGQLWGLNEQFF. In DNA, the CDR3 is TGCAGCGTCTATCAATGGGGACAGGGTCAATTGTGGGGCCTCAATGAGCAGTTCTTC.